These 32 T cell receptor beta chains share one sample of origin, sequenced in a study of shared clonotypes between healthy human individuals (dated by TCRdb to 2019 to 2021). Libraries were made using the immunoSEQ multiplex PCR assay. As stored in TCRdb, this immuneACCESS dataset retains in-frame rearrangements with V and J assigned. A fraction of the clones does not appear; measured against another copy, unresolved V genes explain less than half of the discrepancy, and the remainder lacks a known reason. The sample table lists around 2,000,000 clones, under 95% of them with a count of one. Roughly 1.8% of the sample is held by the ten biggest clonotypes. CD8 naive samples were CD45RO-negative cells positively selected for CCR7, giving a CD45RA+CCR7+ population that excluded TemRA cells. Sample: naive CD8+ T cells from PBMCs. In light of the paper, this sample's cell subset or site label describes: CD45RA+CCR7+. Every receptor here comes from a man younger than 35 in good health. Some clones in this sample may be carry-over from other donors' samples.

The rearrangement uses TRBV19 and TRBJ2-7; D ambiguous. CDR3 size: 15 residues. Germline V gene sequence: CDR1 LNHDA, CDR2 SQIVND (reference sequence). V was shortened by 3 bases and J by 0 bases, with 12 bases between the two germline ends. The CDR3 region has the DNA TGTGCCAGTAGTATTAATCTCAAGAGCTCCTACGAGCAGTACTTC. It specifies CASSINLKSSYEQYF.

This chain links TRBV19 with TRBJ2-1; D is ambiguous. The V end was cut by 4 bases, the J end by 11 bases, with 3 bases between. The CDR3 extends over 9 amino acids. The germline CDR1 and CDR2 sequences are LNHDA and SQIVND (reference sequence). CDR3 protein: CASSNKQFF. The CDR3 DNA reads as TGTGCCAGTAGTAATAAGCAGTTCTTC.

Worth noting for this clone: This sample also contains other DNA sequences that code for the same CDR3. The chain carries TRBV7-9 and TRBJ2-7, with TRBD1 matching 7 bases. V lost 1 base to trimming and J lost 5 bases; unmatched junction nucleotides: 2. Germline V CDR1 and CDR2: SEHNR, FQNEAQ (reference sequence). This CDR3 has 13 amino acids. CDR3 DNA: TGTGCCAGCAGCTTAGGACAGGGCCACGAGCAGTACTTC. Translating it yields CASSLGQGHEQYF.

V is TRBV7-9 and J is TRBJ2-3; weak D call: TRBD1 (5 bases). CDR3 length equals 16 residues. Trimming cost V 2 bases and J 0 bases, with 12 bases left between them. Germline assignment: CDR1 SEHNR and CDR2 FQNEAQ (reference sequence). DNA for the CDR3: TGTGCCAGCAGCTTAAATGGGGCAGGGAGCACAGATACGCAGTATTTT. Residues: CASSLNGAGSTDTQYF.

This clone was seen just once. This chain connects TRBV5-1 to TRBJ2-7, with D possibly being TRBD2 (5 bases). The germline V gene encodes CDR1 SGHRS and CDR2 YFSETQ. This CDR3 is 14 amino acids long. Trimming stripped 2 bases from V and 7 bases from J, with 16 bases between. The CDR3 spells CASSLWTEAWEQYF. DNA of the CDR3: TGCGCCAGCAGCTTATGGACTGAGGCCTGGGAGCAGTACTTC.

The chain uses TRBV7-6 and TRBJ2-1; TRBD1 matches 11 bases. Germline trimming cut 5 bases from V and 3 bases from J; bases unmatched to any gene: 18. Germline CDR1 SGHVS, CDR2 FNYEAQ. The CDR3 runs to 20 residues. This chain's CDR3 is CASSHGWDRGNQLGYNEQFF. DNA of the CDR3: TGTGCCAGCAGCCACGGATGGGACAGGGGGAACCAACTGGGCTACAATGAGCAGTTCTTC.

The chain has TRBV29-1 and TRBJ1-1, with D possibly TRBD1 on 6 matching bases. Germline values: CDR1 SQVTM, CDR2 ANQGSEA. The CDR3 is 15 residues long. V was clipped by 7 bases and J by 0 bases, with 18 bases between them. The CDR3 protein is CSARARGVMNTEAFF. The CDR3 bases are TGCAGCGCCCGGGCCAGGGGCGTTATGAACACTGAAGCTTTCTTT.

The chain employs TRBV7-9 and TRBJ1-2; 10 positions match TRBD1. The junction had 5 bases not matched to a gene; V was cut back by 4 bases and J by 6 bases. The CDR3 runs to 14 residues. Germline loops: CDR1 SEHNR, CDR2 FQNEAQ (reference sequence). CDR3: CASSSFGTGDGYTF. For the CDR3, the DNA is TGTGCCAGCAGCTCATTTGGGACAGGGGATGGCTACACCTTC.

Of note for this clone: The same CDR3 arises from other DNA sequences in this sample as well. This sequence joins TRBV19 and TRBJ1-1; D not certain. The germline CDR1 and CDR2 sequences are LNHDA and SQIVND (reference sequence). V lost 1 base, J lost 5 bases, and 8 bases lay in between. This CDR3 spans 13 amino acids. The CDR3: CASSIGLRTEAFF. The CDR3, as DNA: TGTGCCAGTAGTATAGGCCTTCGGACTGAAGCTTTCTTT.

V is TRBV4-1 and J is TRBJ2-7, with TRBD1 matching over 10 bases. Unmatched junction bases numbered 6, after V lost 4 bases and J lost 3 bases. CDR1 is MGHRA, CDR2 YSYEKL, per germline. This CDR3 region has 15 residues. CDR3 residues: CASSPPGTGDYEQYF. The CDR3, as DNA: TGCGCCAGCAGCCCTCCAGGGACAGGGGACTACGAGCAGTACTTC.

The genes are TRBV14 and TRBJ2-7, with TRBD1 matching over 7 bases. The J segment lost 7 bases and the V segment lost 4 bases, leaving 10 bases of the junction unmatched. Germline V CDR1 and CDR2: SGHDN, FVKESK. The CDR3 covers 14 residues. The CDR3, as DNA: TGTGCCAGCAGCCCCTTACAGGGGTATGGGGAGCAGTACTTC. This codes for CASSPLQGYGEQYF.

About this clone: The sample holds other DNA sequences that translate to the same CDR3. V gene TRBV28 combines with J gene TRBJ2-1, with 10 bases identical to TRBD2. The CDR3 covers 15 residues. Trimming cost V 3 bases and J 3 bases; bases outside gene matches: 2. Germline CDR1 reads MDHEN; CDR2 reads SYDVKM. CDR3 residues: CASSFGLADYNEQFF. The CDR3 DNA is TGTGCCAGCAGTTTCGGACTAGCGGACTACAATGAGCAGTTCTTC.

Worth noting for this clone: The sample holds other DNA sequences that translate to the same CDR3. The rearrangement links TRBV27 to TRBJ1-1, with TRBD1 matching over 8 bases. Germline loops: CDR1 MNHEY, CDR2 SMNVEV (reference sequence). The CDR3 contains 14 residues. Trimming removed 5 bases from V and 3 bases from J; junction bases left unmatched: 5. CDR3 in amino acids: CASSITGGHTEAFF. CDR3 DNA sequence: TGTGCCAGCAGTATTACAGGGGGACACACTGAAGCTTTCTTT.

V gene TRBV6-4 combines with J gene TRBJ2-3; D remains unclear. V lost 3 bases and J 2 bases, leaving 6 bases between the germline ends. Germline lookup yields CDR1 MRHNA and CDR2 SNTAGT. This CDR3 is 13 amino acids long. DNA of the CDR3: TGTGCCAGCAGTGATCGCCCCACAGATACGCAGTATTTT. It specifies CASSDRPTDTQYF.

The CDR3 nucleotides read TGTGCCAGCAAATTGAGGCCCACGGGGTATGGCTACACCTTC. The encoded protein is CASKLRPTGYGYTF. The V gene is TRBV7-8, the J gene TRBJ1-2; D remains unclear. Germline lookup yields CDR1 SGHVS and CDR2 FQNEAQ. The CDR3 spans 14 residues. Deletions cut 7 bases from V and 5 bases from J, with 17 bases between.

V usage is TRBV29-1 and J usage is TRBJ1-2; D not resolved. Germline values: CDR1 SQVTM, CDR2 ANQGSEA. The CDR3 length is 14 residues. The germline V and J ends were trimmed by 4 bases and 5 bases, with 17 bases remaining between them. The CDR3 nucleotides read TGCAGCGTTGTGGGCACAAGCCTATTTTATGGCTACACCTTC. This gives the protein CSVVGTSLFYGYTF.

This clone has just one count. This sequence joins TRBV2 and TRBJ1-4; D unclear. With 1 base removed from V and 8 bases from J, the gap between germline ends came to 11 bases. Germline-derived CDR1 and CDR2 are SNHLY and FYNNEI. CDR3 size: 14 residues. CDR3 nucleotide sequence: TGTGCCAGCAGTGAAGTGGGTTTGGGAGAAAAACTGTTTTTT. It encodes CASSEVGLGEKLFF.

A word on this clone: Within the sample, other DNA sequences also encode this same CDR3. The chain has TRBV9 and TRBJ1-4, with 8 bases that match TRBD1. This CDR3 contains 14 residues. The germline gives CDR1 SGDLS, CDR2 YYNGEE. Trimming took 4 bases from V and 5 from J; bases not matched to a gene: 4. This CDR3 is CASSSRQGNEKLFF. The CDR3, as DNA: TGTGCCAGCAGCTCCCGACAGGGGAATGAAAAACTGTTTTTT.

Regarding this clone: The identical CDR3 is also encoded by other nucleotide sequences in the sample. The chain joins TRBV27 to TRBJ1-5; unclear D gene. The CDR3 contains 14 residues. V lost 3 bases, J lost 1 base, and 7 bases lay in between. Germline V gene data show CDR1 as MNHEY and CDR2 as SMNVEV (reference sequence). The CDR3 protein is CASSFGGSNQPQHF. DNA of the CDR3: TGTGCCAGCAGTTTTGGCGGAAGCAATCAGCCCCAGCATTTT.

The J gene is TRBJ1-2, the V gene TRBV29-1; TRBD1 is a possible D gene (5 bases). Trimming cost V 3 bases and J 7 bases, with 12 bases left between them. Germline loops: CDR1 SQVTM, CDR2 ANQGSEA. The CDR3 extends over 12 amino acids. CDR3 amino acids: CSVEEQGSGYTF. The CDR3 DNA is TGCAGCGTTGAGGAGCAGGGTTCTGGCTACACCTTC.

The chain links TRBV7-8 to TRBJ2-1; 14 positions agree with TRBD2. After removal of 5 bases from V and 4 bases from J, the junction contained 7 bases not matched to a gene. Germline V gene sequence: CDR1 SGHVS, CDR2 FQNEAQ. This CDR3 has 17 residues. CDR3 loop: CASSAQGLAGVYNEQFF. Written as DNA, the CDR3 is TGTGCCAGCAGCGCCCAGGGACTAGCGGGAGTGTACAATGAGCAGTTCTTC.

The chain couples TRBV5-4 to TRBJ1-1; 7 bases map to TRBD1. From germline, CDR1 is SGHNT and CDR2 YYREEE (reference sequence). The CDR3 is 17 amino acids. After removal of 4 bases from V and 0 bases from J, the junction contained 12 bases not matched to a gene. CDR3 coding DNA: TGTGCCAGCAGCGCTCTCCCCCCGGGACAGATGAACACTGAAGCTTTCTTT. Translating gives CASSALPPGQMNTEAFF.

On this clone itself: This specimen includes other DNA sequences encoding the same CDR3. CDR3 DNA sequence: TGTGCCACCAGCAGGACAGGGGCAGATACGCAGTATTTT. It translates to CATSRTGADTQYF. The J gene is TRBJ2-3, the V gene TRBV15; 8 bases line up with TRBD1. The V gene's germline CDR1 is LNHNV and CDR2 YYDKDF (reference sequence). This CDR3 contains 13 residues. J was trimmed by 4 bases and V by 3 bases; bases with no gene match: 0.

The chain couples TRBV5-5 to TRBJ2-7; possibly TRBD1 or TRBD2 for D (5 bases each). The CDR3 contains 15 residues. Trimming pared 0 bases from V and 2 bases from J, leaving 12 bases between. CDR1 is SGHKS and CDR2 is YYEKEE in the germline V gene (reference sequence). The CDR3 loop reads CASSLASGATYEQYF. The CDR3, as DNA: TGTGCCAGCAGCTTGGCTTCCGGGGCCACCTACGAGCAGTACTTC.

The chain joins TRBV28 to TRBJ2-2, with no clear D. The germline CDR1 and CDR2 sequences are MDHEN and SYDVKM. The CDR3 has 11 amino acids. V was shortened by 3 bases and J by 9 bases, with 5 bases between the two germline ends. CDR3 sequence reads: CASSFRWELFF. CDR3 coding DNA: TGTGCCAGCAGTTTTAGGTGGGAGCTGTTTTTT.

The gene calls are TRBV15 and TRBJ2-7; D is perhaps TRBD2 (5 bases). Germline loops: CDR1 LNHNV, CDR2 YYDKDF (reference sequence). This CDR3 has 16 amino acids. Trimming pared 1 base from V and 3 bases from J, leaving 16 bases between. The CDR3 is CATSRGPSSGLYEQYF. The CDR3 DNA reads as TGTGCCACCAGCAGAGGTCCCTCAAGCGGACTCTACGAGCAGTACTTC.

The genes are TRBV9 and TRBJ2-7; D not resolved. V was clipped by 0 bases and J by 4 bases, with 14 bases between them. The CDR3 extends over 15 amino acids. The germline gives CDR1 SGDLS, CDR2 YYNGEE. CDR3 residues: CASSVAPSAVYEQYF. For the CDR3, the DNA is TGTGCCAGCAGCGTAGCACCTAGTGCCGTTTACGAGCAGTACTTC.

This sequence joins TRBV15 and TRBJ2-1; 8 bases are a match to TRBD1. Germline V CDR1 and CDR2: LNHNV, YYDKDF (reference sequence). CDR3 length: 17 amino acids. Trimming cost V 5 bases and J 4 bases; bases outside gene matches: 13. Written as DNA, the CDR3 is TGTGCCACCAGCCAAACTATCGGGCAGGGGGCGTACAATGAGCAGTTCTTC. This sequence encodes CATSQTIGQGAYNEQFF.

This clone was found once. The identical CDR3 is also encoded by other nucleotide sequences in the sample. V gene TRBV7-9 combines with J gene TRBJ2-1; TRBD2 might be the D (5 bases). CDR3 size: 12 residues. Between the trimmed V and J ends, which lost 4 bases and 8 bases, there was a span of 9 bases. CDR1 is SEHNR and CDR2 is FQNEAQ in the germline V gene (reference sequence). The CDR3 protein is CASSSGGYEQFF. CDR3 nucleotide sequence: TGTGCCAGCAGCTCCGGAGGATATGAGCAGTTCTTC.

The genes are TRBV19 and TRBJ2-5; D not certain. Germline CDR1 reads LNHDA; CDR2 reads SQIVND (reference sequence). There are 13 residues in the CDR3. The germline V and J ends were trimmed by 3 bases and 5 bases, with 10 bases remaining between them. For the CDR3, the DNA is TGTGCCAGTAGTATCTACACAATGGAGACCCAGTACTTC. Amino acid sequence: CASSIYTMETQYF.

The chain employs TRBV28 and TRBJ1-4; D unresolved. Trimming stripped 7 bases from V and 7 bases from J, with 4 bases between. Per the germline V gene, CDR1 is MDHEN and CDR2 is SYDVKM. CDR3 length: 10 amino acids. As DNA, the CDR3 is TGTGCCAGCATGTCTGAAAAACTGTTTTTT. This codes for CASMSEKLFF.

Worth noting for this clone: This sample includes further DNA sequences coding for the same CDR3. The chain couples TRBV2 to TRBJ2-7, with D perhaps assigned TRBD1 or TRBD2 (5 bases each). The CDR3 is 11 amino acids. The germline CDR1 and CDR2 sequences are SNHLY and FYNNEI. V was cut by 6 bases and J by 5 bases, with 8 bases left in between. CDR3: CASRRGHEQYF. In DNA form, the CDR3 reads TGTGCCAGCAGGAGGGGCCACGAGCAGTACTTC.